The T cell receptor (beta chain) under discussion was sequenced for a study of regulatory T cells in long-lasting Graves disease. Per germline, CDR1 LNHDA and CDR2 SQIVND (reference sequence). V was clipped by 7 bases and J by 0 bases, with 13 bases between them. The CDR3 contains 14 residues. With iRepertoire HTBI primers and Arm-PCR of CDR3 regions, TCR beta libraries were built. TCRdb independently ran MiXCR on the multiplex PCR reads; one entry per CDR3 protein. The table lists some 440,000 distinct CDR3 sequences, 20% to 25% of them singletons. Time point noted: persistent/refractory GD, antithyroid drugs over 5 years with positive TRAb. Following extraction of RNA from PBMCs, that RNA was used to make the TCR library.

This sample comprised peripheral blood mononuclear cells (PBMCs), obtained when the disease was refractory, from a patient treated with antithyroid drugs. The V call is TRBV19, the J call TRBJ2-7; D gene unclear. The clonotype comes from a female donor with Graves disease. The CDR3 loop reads CASKDDSSSYEQYF. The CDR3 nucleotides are TGTGCCAGTAAGGACGACTCCAGCTCCTACGAGCAGTACTTC.